This TCR beta chain was sequenced for a study of blood T cell repertoires in COVID-19. Turning to the study itself: Sources were T cells, B-cell-depleted T cells, or PBMCs; the material itself was cDNA or gDNA.

Germline lookup yields CDR1 MNHNS and CDR2 SASEGT. V shed 4 bases, J shed 5 bases, and the junction held 7 bases outside the gene matches. The length of the CDR3 is 17 residues. Original handling: By means of reference gene primer amplification, nucleated cell counts were estimated. Sequencing used immunoSEQ multiplex PCR; TCRdb keeps in-frame clones, though not all of them. That table supplies the V and J calls and clone size; D and trimming were determined from the DNA. This table has roughly 250,000 clones, 70% to 85% appearing once. The sequence derives from a woman older than 75 with active or convalescent COVID-19. The gene calls are TRBV6-1 and TRBJ2-3, with TRBD2 matching over 15 bases. The material sequenced was peripheral blood. In nucleotides, the CDR3 is TGTGCCAGCAGTGCCGGACTAGCGGGAGGGCCGAGAGATACGCAGTATTTT. This sequence encodes CASSAGLAGGPRDTQYF.